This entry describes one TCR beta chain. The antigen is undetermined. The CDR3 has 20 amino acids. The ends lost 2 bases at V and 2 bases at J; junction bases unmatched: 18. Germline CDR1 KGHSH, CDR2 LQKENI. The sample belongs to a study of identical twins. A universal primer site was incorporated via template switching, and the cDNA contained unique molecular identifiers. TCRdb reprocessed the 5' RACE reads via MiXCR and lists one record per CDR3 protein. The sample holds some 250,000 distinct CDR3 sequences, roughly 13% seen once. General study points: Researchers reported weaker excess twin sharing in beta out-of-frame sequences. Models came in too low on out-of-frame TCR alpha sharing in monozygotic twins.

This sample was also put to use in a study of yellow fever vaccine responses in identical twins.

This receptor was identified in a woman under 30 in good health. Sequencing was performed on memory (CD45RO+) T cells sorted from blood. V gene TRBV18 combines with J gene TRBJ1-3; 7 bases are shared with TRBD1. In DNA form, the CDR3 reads TGTGCCAGCTCACCAAGGCTCAATACGGGACAGCAGACGACTGGAAACACCATATATTTT. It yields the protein CASSPRLNTGQQTTGNTIYF.